These 17 T cell receptor beta chains were all obtained from the same sample, sequenced in a study of prognosis after radiotherapy for stage I lung cancer. Multiplex PCR, run in two rounds, amplified TCR beta CDR3 from genomic DNA. First-round PCR, the initial amplification, used primers specific to each TRBV and TRBJ gene. MiXCR, run by TCRdb on the multiplex PCR reads, gives a single entry per CDR3 protein. The sample contains roughly 13,000 distinct CDR3 sequences, about half of which appear only once. Source: PBMCs, taken before or after stereotactic body radiation therapy (not recorded which). Receptor source: a donor aged 50 or older with non-small cell lung cancer.

The rearrangement uses TRBV6-9 and TRBJ2-1; D may be TRBD2 (5 bases). Trimming took 3 bases from V and 7 from J, leaving 16 bases between them. Germline lookup yields CDR1 MNHGY and CDR2 SVAAGI. The CDR3 consists of 15 residues. The CDR3 loop reads CASSYHNGDGNEQFF. CDR3 DNA sequence: TGTGCCAGCAGTTACCACAACGGGGATGGGAATGAGCAGTTCTTC.

The chain joins TRBV7-9 to TRBJ2-2; TRBD2 matches at 9 bases. The CDR3 runs 14 residues. Trimming at V came to 6 bases and at J to 6 bases, leaving 5 bases not matched to a gene. Looked up from germline, CDR1 is SEHNR and CDR2 is FQNEAQ (reference sequence). The CDR3 region has the DNA TGTGCCAGCAGTAGCGGGAGAGCGGCCGGGGAGCTGTTTTTT. Protein: CASSSGRAAGELFF. Combining the CDR3 with reference TRBV7-9 and TRBJ2-2 gives the whole variable domain DTGVSQNPRHKITKRGQNVTFRCDPISEHNRLYWYRQTLGQGPEFLTYFQNEAQLEKSRLLSDRFSAERPKGSFSTLEIQRTEQGDSAMYLCASSSGRAAGELFFGEGSRLTVL.

A remark on this clonotype: A far larger clone differs by one base, so this is likely a read error. The chain is built from TRBV7-9 and TRBJ2-5; 7 nucleotides line up with TRBD2. In germline, CDR1 is SEHNR, CDR2 FQNEAQ (reference sequence). After removal of 5 bases from V and 6 bases from J, the junction contained 6 bases not matched to a gene. This CDR3 region has 13 residues. The CDR3 nucleotides read TGTGCCAGCAGCACGGGACTATATCAGACCCAGTACTTC. This translates into CASSTGLYQTQYF. Full variable domain (remainder filled in from reference TRBV7-9 and TRBJ2-5): DTGVSQNPRHKITKRGQNVTFRCDPISEHNRLYWYRQTLGQGPEFLTYFQNEAQLEKSRLLSDRFSAERPKGSFSTLEIQRTEQGDSAMYLCASSTGLYQTQYFGPGTRLLVL.

This clonotype was detected many times. V usage is TRBV5-5 and J usage is TRBJ1-5; D is unresolved. Trimming removed 0 bases at V and 4 bases at J, with 8 bases between. Germline lookup yields CDR1 SGHKS and CDR2 YYEKEE (reference sequence). The CDR3 runs 14 residues. The CDR3 spells CASSLGGRNQPQHF. CDR3 in DNA: TGTGCCAGCAGCTTGGGTGGACGGAATCAGCCCCAGCATTTT.

This clonotype was observed once. The rearrangement joins TRBV10-3 to TRBJ2-1, with a possible D match to TRBD1 (6 bases). V was shortened by 4 bases and J by 3 bases, with 22 bases between the two germline ends. The CDR3 is made up of 18 amino acids. Germline V gives CDR1 ENHRY, CDR2 SYGVKD. The DNA of the CDR3 is TGTGCCATCAGTGCCGGATCGGGCGGTGGGGGCTTCTACAATGAGCAGTTCTTC. Protein sequence: CAISAGSGGGGFYNEQFF.

In its sample, this clonotype ranks as medium-sized. The chain is built from TRBV27 and TRBJ1-6; TRBD1 matches 8 bases. In germline, CDR1 is MNHEY, CDR2 SMNVEV (reference sequence). This CDR3 has 14 amino acids. With V trimmed by 5 bases and J by 8 bases, 5 bases remained unmatched. The CDR3 is CASSTQGADSPLHF. The DNA of the CDR3 is TGTGCCAGCAGTACGCAGGGGGCTGATTCACCCCTCCACTTT.

This chain connects TRBV11-3 to TRBJ2-7; a weak D match, TRBD1 (6 bases). CDR3 length equals 13 residues. CDR1 SGHNT and CDR2 YENEEA come from the germline V gene. The V gene lost 7 bases and the J gene lost 4 bases, with 14 bases spanning the gap. The CDR3 here is CASIRAQGYEQYF. Here the CDR3 DNA reads TGTGCCAGCATCCGCGCACAGGGTTACGAGCAGTACTTC.

In the case of this clonotype: It differs at one base from a far larger clone, so likely a read error. This chain uses TRBV6-8 with TRBJ1-2, with D possibly matching TRBD1 (6 bases). Per germline, CDR1 MNHGY and CDR2 SAAAGT. This CDR3 region has 13 residues. CDR3 in DNA: TGTCCCAGCAGCCACAGGGTTAACTATGGCTACACCTTC. Translating gives CPSSHRVNYGYTF.

The genes are TRBV6-2 or TRBV6-3 and TRBJ2-1; 11 bases align to TRBD1. CDR3 length: 16 amino acids. V lost 0 bases and J lost 8; bases outside the gene matches: 6. CDR1 and CDR2 from the germline V gene are MNHEY and SVGEGT. The CDR3 here is CASSYSAGTGGDEQFF. As DNA, the CDR3 is TGTGCCAGCAGTTACTCGGCCGGGACAGGGGGAGATGAGCAGTTCTTC.

On this clonotype: A far larger clone lies a single base away; this is likely a read error. The chain links TRBV6-9 to TRBJ2-7; the D gene could be TRBD1 or TRBD2 (6 bases each). This CDR3 is 17 amino acids long. The germline gives CDR1 MNHGY, CDR2 SVAAGI. With 5 bases removed from V and 1 base from J, the gap between germline ends came to 21 bases. CDR3 nucleotides: TGTGCCAGCAGTAGGGGGGTCCGACCGCCCCATTCCTACGAGCAGTACTTC. Amino acids: CASSRGVRPPHSYEQYF.

In this sample, this clonotype turned up many times. The chain employs TRBV3-1 and TRBJ1-2, with TRBD1 matching 7 bases. This CDR3 has 15 residues. Unmatched junction bases numbered 6, after V lost 3 bases and J lost 2 bases. Germline assignment: CDR1 LGHDT and CDR2 YNNKEL (reference sequence). The CDR3 loop reads CASSQRTGLNYGYTF. CDR3 DNA sequence: TGTGCCAGCAGCCAGCGGACAGGCCTCAACTATGGCTACACCTTC.

This clonotype was found once. The chain links TRBV24-1 to TRBJ2-2; weak D call: TRBD2 (5 bases). The CDR3 consists of 14 residues. V lost 9 bases, J lost 1 base, and 11 bases lay in between. From germline, CDR1 is KGHDR and CDR2 SFDVKD. The CDR3 nucleotides read TGTGCCACCGATGATCGGGGGAACACCGGGGAGCTGTTTTTT. Translating gives CATDDRGNTGELFF.

This clonotype has a count of ten or more. The V gene is TRBV4-1, the J gene TRBJ2-1, with D tentatively TRBD2 (5 bases). The germline CDR1 and CDR2 sequences are MGHRA and YSYEKL. V was shortened by 1 base and J by 5 bases, with 12 bases between the two germline ends. This CDR3 has 15 amino acids. CDR3 amino acids: CASSQVGLGDNEQFF. The CDR3 DNA is TGCGCCAGCAGCCAAGTTGGCCTGGGAGACAATGAGCAGTTCTTC.

This clonotype was recorded many times. CDR3 sequence reads: CASSPYVGGGTDTQYF. Here the CDR3 DNA reads TGTGCCAGCTCACCCTACGTTGGAGGGGGCACAGATACGCAGTATTTT. The rearrangement links TRBV18 to TRBJ2-3, with D possibly being TRBD2 (6 bases). This CDR3 contains 16 residues. Per germline, CDR1 KGHSH and CDR2 LQKENI. V lost 3 bases, J lost 1 base, and 14 bases lay in between. Using reference TRBV18 and TRBJ2-3 for the parts outside the CDR3, the full variable domain is NAGVMQNPRHLVRRRGQEARLRCSPMKGHSHVYWYRQLPEEGLKFMVYLQKENIIDESGMPKERFSAEFPKEGPSILRIQQVVRGDSAAYFCASSPYVGGGTDTQYFGPGTRLTVL.

The gene calls are TRBV4-2 and TRBJ2-7; 14 bases are shared with TRBD2. There are 14 residues in the CDR3. CDR1 is LGHNA and CDR2 is YNFKEQ in the germline V gene. The V gene end was trimmed by 3 bases and the J gene end by 5 bases; junction bases not matched to a gene: 0. Written as DNA, the CDR3 is TGTGCCAGCAGCCAGGGACTAGCGGGAGACGAGCAGTACTTC. This codes for CASSQGLAGDEQYF.

Regarding this clonotype: The junction departs from the called germline gene at one end, perhaps through a read error. Here the CDR3 DNA reads TGCGCCATCAGCTTGGACGCCGTGGGTATTAATTCACCCCTCCACTTT. This codes for CAISLDAVGINSPLHF. The chain couples TRBV5-1 to TRBJ1-6; no definite D call. Per germline, CDR1 SGHRS and CDR2 YFSETQ. The CDR3 sequence is 16 residues long.

The J gene is TRBJ1-2, the V gene TRBV5-1; D ambiguous. Germline CDR1 reads SGHRS; CDR2 reads YFSETQ. The CDR3 sequence is 14 residues long. The germline V and J ends were trimmed by 4 bases and 7 bases, with 17 bases remaining between them. DNA for the CDR3: TGCGCCAGCAGCCCAAGGGTCGGCAATCGTGGCTACACCTTC. Protein sequence: CASSPRVGNRGYTF.